The rows below give T cell receptor beta chains drawn from one sample of a study of CD8+ T cells in alopecia areata. Clones were sequenced by immunoSEQ multiplex PCR, and TCRdb holds only the in-frame ones, with some missing. The repertoire includes 150,000 to 200,000 clones, roughly 50% of them detected once, and approximately 16% sits in the top ten. This sample comprised CD4+ T cells sorted from blood, obtained between weeks 55 and 65, from a patient treated with tofacitinib. These receptor sequences come from a human donor with alopecia areata. CDR3s include the opening cysteine and the closing phenylalanine or tryptophan. The order of the fields is clone size, J gene, V gene, D gene, CDR3 protein, CDR3 DNA. A D gene is named only where the DNA matches it firmly. Rows give clone size only sometimes, using once, few, many, or a class for an expanded clone.

- TRBJ2-7 TRBV28 TRBD2 CASQVAGLAGSRAYEQYF TGTGCCAGCCAAGTAGCGGGACTAGCGGGGTCTCGCGCCTACGAGCAGTACTTC
- TRBJ2-3 TRBV15 TRBD2 CATSSRGLAPTDTQYF TGTGCCACCAGCAGCCGAGGACTAGCCCCCACAGATACGCAGTATTTT
- TRBJ2-3 TRBV9 - CASSPIATDTQYF TGTGCCAGCAGCCCCATAGCGACAGATACGCAGTATTTT
few TRBJ2-5 TRBV27 - CASSYGGSLGETQYF TGTGCCAGCAGTTATGGAGGGAGCCTGGGGGAGACCCAGTACTTC
- TRBJ2-5 TRBV13 - CASSFQETQYF TGTGCCAGCAGCTTCCAAGAGACCCAGTACTTC
few TRBJ2-1 TRBV29-1 TRBD1 CSVGDRGRFSEQFF TGCAGCGTTGGGGACAGGGGGCGTTTTAGTGAGCAGTTCTTC
- TRBJ2-1 TRBV5-1 - CASTPGVSNEQFF TGCGCCAGCACCCCTGGGGTTAGCAATGAGCAGTTCTTC
few TRBJ2-1 TRBV10-3 TRBD1 CAISEEDRVEGEQFF TGTGCCATCAGTGAGGAGGACAGGGTTGAGGGTGAGCAGTTCTTC
few TRBJ2-7 TRBV15 - CATSEIGTSYEQYF TGTGCCACCAGCGAGATCGGGACCTCCTACGAGCAGTACTTC